Presented here are 29 T cell receptor beta chains from one specimen sequenced in a study of cytomegalovirus exposure and HLA in healthy donors. Vbeta (60) and Jbeta (13) primers were used in the PCR. Sequencing used immunoSEQ multiplex PCR; TCRdb keeps in-frame clones, though not all of them. Of about 160,000 clones in the sample, 84% were seen once. The sample comprised PBMCs. These receptor sequences come from a man aged 18 to 30 in good health and CMV-seronegative.

The rearrangement uses TRBV4-3 and TRBJ2-1; the match to TRBD1 covers 9 bases. CDR1 and CDR2 from the germline V gene are LGHNA and YSLEER. The CDR3 has 15 residues. J gave up 1 base and V 4 bases, and 2 bases lay outside the gene matches. DNA of the CDR3: TGCGCCAGCAGCCGGGACAGGGCATCCTACAATGAGCAGTTCTTC. This sequence encodes CASSRDRASYNEQFF.

This chain uses TRBV15 with TRBJ1-5; maybe TRBD1 (6 bases). The CDR3 runs to 15 residues. V lost 3 bases, J lost 7 bases, and 16 bases lay in between. CDR1 is LNHNV, CDR2 YYDKDF, per germline (reference sequence). The CDR3 here is CATSSGGRGDQPQHF. The DNA for the CDR3 is TGTGCCACCAGCAGTGGGGGCCGCGGAGACCAGCCCCAGCATTTT.

About this clone: This CDR3 is also generated by other DNA sequences in the sample. In DNA, the CDR3 is TGTGCCAGCAGCCCCCCGCCGATAGCACTCTCCTATAATTCACCCCTCCACTTT. Residues: CASSPPPIALSYNSPLHF. The rearrangement joins TRBV25-1 to TRBJ1-6; D remains unclear. V shed 6 bases and J shed 0 bases, with 18 bases lying between them. The germline CDR1 and CDR2 sequences are MGHDK and SYGVNS. The CDR3 is 18 amino acids.

The chain joins TRBV11-3 to TRBJ2-5, with 10 bases aligning to TRBD2. Germline V gene sequence: CDR1 SGHNT, CDR2 YENEEA. The CDR3 has 15 residues. After removal of 5 bases from V and 4 bases from J, the junction contained 7 bases not matched to a gene. CDR3 sequence: CASSLRGLARETQYF. The CDR3 bases are TGTGCCAGCAGCCTCCGGGGACTAGCGAGAGAGACCCAGTACTTC. Combining the CDR3 with reference TRBV11-3 and TRBJ2-5 gives the whole variable domain EAGVVQSPRYKIIEKKQPVAFWCNPISGHNTLYWYLQNLGQGPELLIRYENEEAVDDSQLPKDRFSAERLKGVDSTLKIQPAELGDSAVYLCASSLRGLARETQYFGPGTRLLVL.

V and J are TRBV5-1 and TRBJ2-1; 12 nucleotides line up with TRBD1. In germline, CDR1 is SGHRS, CDR2 YFSETQ. The CDR3 is 14 amino acids. The V and J ends lost 4 bases and 9 bases, in that order; junction bases with no gene match: 5. The CDR3 region is CASSPGTGGFEQFF. The CDR3 region has the DNA TGCGCCAGCAGCCCGGGGACAGGGGGCTTTGAGCAGTTCTTC.

CDR3 residues: CASSRSSGSLSYNEQFF. The CDR3 coding sequence is TGTGCCAGTAGTAGGTCGAGCGGGAGCCTCTCCTACAATGAGCAGTTCTTC. The rearrangement links TRBV19 to TRBJ2-1, with 8 bases aligning to TRBD2. CDR1 and CDR2 (germline): LNHDA, SQIVND (reference sequence). This CDR3 has 17 residues. J lost 0 bases, V lost 4 bases, and 8 bases had no gene match.

In nucleotides, the CDR3 is TGCGCCAGCAGCTCTACGGACAGGGTGGAAAAACTGTTTTTT. It translates to CASSSTDRVEKLFF. This chain connects TRBV5-1 to TRBJ1-4, with 8 bases identical to TRBD1. Germline lookup yields CDR1 SGHRS and CDR2 YFSETQ. The CDR3 contains 14 residues. With 3 bases clipped from V and 8 bases from J, the junction kept 6 bases outside the gene matches.

V gene TRBV4-1 combines with J gene TRBJ1-6; D is unresolved. V gave up 6 bases and J gave up 4 bases, with 7 bases separating them. Germline values: CDR1 MGHRA, CDR2 YSYEKL. The CDR3 has 13 amino acids. This CDR3 is CASRPTYNSPLHF. CDR3 nucleotides: TGCGCCAGCAGACCGACTTATAATTCACCCCTCCACTTT.

The gene calls are TRBV5-4 and TRBJ2-7; 7 bases fit TRBD2. V shed 3 bases, J shed 5 bases, and the junction held 8 bases outside the gene matches. The germline V gene has CDR1 SGHNT and CDR2 YYREEE (reference sequence). This CDR3 contains 14 residues. The CDR3: CASSWTGGGDEQYF. CDR3 DNA: TGTGCCAGCAGCTGGACGGGGGGTGGCGACGAGCAGTACTTC.

This chain links TRBV4-3 with TRBJ2-3, with D perhaps TRBD1 (5 bases). The CDR3 is made up of 13 amino acids. Germline-derived CDR1 and CDR2 are LGHNA and YSLEER. Trimming took 0 bases from V and 7 from J, leaving 8 bases between them. The CDR3 region is CASSQDRGNTQYF. DNA of the CDR3: TGCGCCAGCAGCCAAGATAGGGGTAATACGCAGTATTTT.

The genes are TRBV18 and TRBJ1-6, with TRBD1 identical over 8 bases. The trim removed 3 bases at V and 8 bases at J, leaving 6 bases unmatched. This CDR3 is 15 amino acids long. CDR1 and CDR2 (germline): KGHSH, LQKENI. The CDR3 sequence: CASSPRTGFDSPLHF. For the CDR3, the DNA is TGTGCCAGCTCACCCCGGACAGGGTTTGATTCACCCCTCCACTTT.

This sequence joins TRBV2 and TRBJ2-2; 13 bases align to TRBD2. CDR1 is SNHLY, CDR2 FYNNEI, per germline. J lost 9 bases, V lost 5 bases, and 12 bases had no gene match. The CDR3 is 17 residues long. For the CDR3, the DNA is TGTGCCAGCAGTCCTCTCACTAGCGGGAGGGTCTTCCGGGAGCTGTTTTTT. Translated, it gives CASSPLTSGRVFRELFF. Using reference TRBV2 and TRBJ2-2 for the parts outside the CDR3, the full variable domain is EPEVTQTPSHQVTQMGQEVILRCVPISNHLYFYWYRQILGQKVEFLVSFYNNEISEKSEIFDDQFSVERPDGSNFTLKIRSTKLEDSAMYFCASSPLTSGRVFRELFFGEGSRLTVL.

The V and J genes are TRBV7-9 and TRBJ2-5, with D tentatively TRBD2 (5 bases). The germline CDR1 and CDR2 sequences are SEHNR and FQNEAQ (reference sequence). V was shortened by 5 bases and J by 1 base, with 14 bases between the two germline ends. The CDR3 is 15 residues long. This CDR3 is CASSAPAGLQETQYF. The CDR3 nucleotides read TGTGCCAGCAGCGCCCCTGCGGGCCTCCAAGAGACCCAGTACTTC. Filled out from reference TRBV7-9 and TRBJ2-5, the complete variable domain reads DTGVSQNPRHKITKRGQNVTFRCDPISEHNRLYWYRQTLGQGPEFLTYFQNEAQLEKSRLLSDRFSAERPKGSFSTLEIQRTEQGDSAMYLCASSAPAGLQETQYFGPGTRLLVL.

The CDR3 loop is CSGRDWTYEQYF. The CDR3 region has the DNA TGCAGCGGCCGGGACTGGACCTACGAGCAGTACTTC. This chain links TRBV29-1 with TRBJ2-7, with D possibly matching TRBD2 (6 bases). CDR1 SQVTM and CDR2 ANQGSEA come from the germline V gene. The CDR3 is made up of 12 amino acids. V lost 7 bases, J lost 2 bases, and 12 bases lay in between.

In regard to this clone: Germline and junction disagree at one end, which may indicate a read error. The chain links TRBV7-2 to TRBJ1-2; D gene ambiguous. The CDR3 totals 15 residues. CDR1 SGHTA and CDR2 FQGNSA come from the germline V gene. CDR3 sequence reads: CASSPGSGGTYGYTF. The CDR3 DNA is TGTGCCAGCAGCCCGGGGTCGGGCGGCACCTATGGTTACACCTTC.

This sequence joins TRBV27 and TRBJ2-2; perhaps TRBD1 as D (6 bases). This CDR3 region has 13 residues. The germline V and J ends were trimmed by 2 bases and 5 bases, with 6 bases remaining between them. Germline assignment: CDR1 MNHEY and CDR2 SMNVEV (reference sequence). In DNA form, the CDR3 reads TGTGCCAGCAGTTTACAGGGGACCGGGGAGCTGTTTTTT. The encoded protein is CASSLQGTGELFF.

This clone was counted once. The chain is built from TRBV5-6 and TRBJ2-7, with 11 bases that match TRBD1. The V and J ends lost 3 bases and 2 bases, in that order; junction bases with no gene match: 4. Germline values: CDR1 SGHDT, CDR2 YYEEEE. The CDR3 totals 15 residues. In DNA, the CDR3 is TGTGCCAGCAGCTCTGGGACAGGGGGGCCCTACGAGCAGTACTTC. As protein: CASSSGTGGPYEQYF.

The chain joins TRBV7-3 to TRBJ2-7, with 7 positions matching TRBD1. Trimming at V came to 5 bases and at J to 0 bases, leaving 4 bases not matched to a gene. CDR3 length: 14 amino acids. Germline loops: CDR1 SGHTA, CDR2 FQGTGA. The CDR3 nucleotides are TGTGCCAGCAGCACCTCAGGGGGCTCCTACGAGCAGTACTTC. Translation: CASSTSGGSYEQYF.

This chain joins TRBV10-3 and TRBJ2-7; possible D gene TRBD2, 6 bases. Trimming removed 4 bases from V and 2 bases from J, with 12 bases in between. The germline V gene encodes CDR1 ENHRY and CDR2 SYGVKD. CDR3 length: 14 residues. The CDR3 loop reads CAISARDSAYEQYF. CDR3 bases: TGTGCCATCAGTGCTCGGGACTCCGCCTACGAGCAGTACTTC.

This sequence joins TRBV11-2 and TRBJ2-7; D is ambiguous. The CDR3 loop spans 13 amino acids. Trimming left V 6 bases short and J 2 bases short, with 11 bases between. Germline CDR1 reads SGHAT; CDR2 reads FQNNGV. CDR3 residues: CASSKDSTYEQYF. DNA of the CDR3: TGTGCCAGCAGTAAAGACTCGACCTACGAGCAGTACTTC.

This sequence joins TRBV19 and TRBJ2-3; 10 nucleotides line up with TRBD2. With V trimmed by 5 bases and J by 4 bases, 21 bases remained unmatched. This CDR3 is built from 20 residues. From germline, CDR1 is LNHDA and CDR2 SQIVND (reference sequence). The CDR3 DNA reads TGTGCCAGTAGTCGGCCTGTAGGGTCTAGCGGGAGCCAGTCCCCAGATACGCAGTATTTT. This encodes CASSRPVGSSGSQSPDTQYF.

Comments on this clone: A much larger clone lies one base from this, so it may be a read error. The same CDR3 arises from other DNA sequences in this sample as well. CDR3 residues: CASSLSNSTEAFF. The CDR3 region has the DNA TGTGCCAGCAGCTTATCAAACAGCACTGAAGCCTTCTTT. This chain links TRBV7-9 with TRBJ1-1; D unclear. The CDR3 extends over 13 amino acids. The germline CDR1 and CDR2 sequences are SEHNR and FQNEAQ (reference sequence).

The chain has TRBV18 and TRBJ2-1; 8 bases line up with TRBD2. Germline CDR1 reads KGHSH; CDR2 reads LQKENI. V lost 3 bases, J lost 7 bases, and 11 bases stayed unmatched. The length of the CDR3 is 16 residues. The CDR3 protein is CASSPSGGSVRNEQFF. The CDR3 region has the DNA TGTGCCAGCTCACCTTCGGGGGGGAGCGTGAGGAATGAGCAGTTCTTC. Filled out from reference TRBV18 and TRBJ2-1, the complete variable domain reads NAGVMQNPRHLVRRRGQEARLRCSPMKGHSHVYWYRQLPEEGLKFMVYLQKENIIDESGMPKERFSAEFPKEGPSILRIQQVVRGDSAAYFCASSPSGGSVRNEQFFGPGTRLTVL.

The V and J genes are TRBV4-2 and TRBJ2-2; 14 bases map to TRBD2. The CDR3 is made up of 20 amino acids. Germline V CDR1 and CDR2: LGHNA, YNFKEQ. The V gene end was trimmed by 0 bases and the J gene end by 2 bases; junction bases not matched to a gene: 8. CDR3 residues: CASSQDRGLAGDLNTGELFF. DNA of the CDR3: TGTGCCAGCAGCCAAGATAGGGGACTAGCGGGGGACCTAAACACCGGGGAGCTGTTTTTT.

This clone was observed a single time. The rearrangement uses TRBV5-1 and TRBJ2-7; 13 bases are shared with TRBD2. The germline gives CDR1 SGHRS, CDR2 YFSETQ. Trimming took 3 bases from V and 3 from J; bases not matched to a gene: 12. This CDR3 region has 18 residues. In DNA, the CDR3 is TGCGCCAGCAGCTCTTCACTAGCGGGAGGGCCGGGTGGCTACGAGCAGTACTTC. Protein product: CASSSSLAGGPGGYEQYF.

CDR3 protein: CATSGRTGVITGELFF. The CDR3 DNA sequence: TGTGCCACCAGCGGGCGGACAGGGGTCATCACCGGGGAGCTGTTTTTT. The V gene is TRBV15, the J gene TRBJ2-2; 9 bases align to TRBD1. Losses at the gene ends were 5 bases for V and 4 bases for J; bases not matched to a gene: 8. CDR1 and CDR2 from the germline V gene are LNHNV and YYDKDF (reference sequence). CDR3 length: 16 residues.

The V call is TRBV19, the J call TRBJ2-7, with 7 nucleotides matching TRBD1. J lost 4 bases, V lost 5 bases, and 8 bases had no gene match. CDR1 LNHDA and CDR2 SQIVND come from the germline V gene (reference sequence). This CDR3 spans 14 amino acids. The CDR3 protein is CASSPPGRGYEQYF. In DNA form, the CDR3 reads TGTGCCAGTAGTCCTCCCGGCAGGGGGTACGAGCAGTACTTC. Combining the CDR3 with reference TRBV19 and TRBJ2-7 gives the whole variable domain DGGITQSPKYLFRKEGQNVTLSCEQNLNHDAMYWYRQDPGQGLRLIYYSQIVNDFQKGDIAEGYSVSREKKESFPLTVTSAQKNPTAFYLCASSPPGRGYEQYFGPGTRLTVT.

This chain uses TRBV28 with TRBJ2-7; TRBD1 matches 7 bases. The germline gives CDR1 MDHEN, CDR2 SYDVKM. V lost 5 bases to trimming and J lost 1 base; unmatched junction nucleotides: 8. The CDR3 is 15 amino acids. CDR3 sequence: CASSPIGQVSYEQYF. Here the CDR3 DNA reads TGTGCCAGCAGTCCCATCGGACAGGTTTCCTACGAGCAGTACTTC.

V and J are TRBV2 and TRBJ2-1, with D uncertain. Germline V CDR1 and CDR2: SNHLY, FYNNEI. This CDR3 has 14 amino acids. V was shortened by 2 bases and J by 1 base, with 6 bases between the two germline ends. CDR3 in DNA: TGTGCCAGCAGTGAAACTGCTTCCTACAATGAGCAGTTCTTC. The encoded protein is CASSETASYNEQFF.